This record covers a single T cell receptor beta chain. Authors' analysis steps: Amplifying reference gene primers gave estimates of nucleated cell counts. Some clones are missing from TCRdb's copy, which holds only in-frame ones; the method was immunoSEQ multiplex PCR. V, J and clone size derive from that table, while D and trimming were established from the DNA sequence. The sample contains about 26,000 clones, about 89% of which appear only once. The data derive from a study of blood T cell repertoires in COVID-19. Study-wide background: Samples came from the United States, Italy and Spain, spanning acute and convalescent COVID-19. Nucleic acid was either cDNA or gDNA, and it came from T cells, B-cell-depleted T cells, or PBMCs.

This clonotype was obtained from a man in his sixties or seventies with active COVID-19. The sequencing input was peripheral blood.

In DNA, the CDR3 is TGTGCCAGCAGCGAAACAGACTATGGCTACACCTTC. Translation: CASSETDYGYTF. The V gene is TRBV3-1 (or the pseudogene TRBV3-2), the J gene TRBJ1-2; D unclear. The germline V and J ends were trimmed by 5 bases and 3 bases, with 7 bases remaining between them. Germline loops: CDR1 LGHDT, CDR2 YNNKEL (reference sequence). This CDR3 comprises 12 residues.